Each of the 10 T cell receptor beta chains below was sequenced from the same sample in a study of control samples from healthy donors and cancer patients (TCRdb year 2020). Library preparation used the immunoSEQ multiplex PCR assay. TCRdb carries this immuneACCESS record with in-frame sequences only. Its versions omit some clonotypes, under half of them owing to an unresolved V gene in the studies checked, with the rest unexplained. Across this sample there are around 120,000 clones, with roughly 87% seen only once. More than 6.5% of the sample goes to the ten largest clones. The sequencing input was blood. These receptors were taken from a man aged 35 to 55 in good health.

The chain uses TRBV25-1 and TRBJ2-3; no clear D. Trimming took 1 base from V and 6 from J, leaving 5 bases between them. This CDR3 contains 12 residues. Germline lookup yields CDR1 MGHDK and CDR2 SYGVNS. This chain's CDR3 is CASSESKDTQYF. The CDR3 DNA sequence: TGTGCCAGCAGTGAATCCAAGGATACGCAGTATTTT. Based on the CDR3 plus reference TRBV25-1 and TRBJ2-3, the full variable domain is EADIYQTPRYLVIGTGKKITLECSQTMGHDKMYWYQQDPGMELHLIHYSYGVNSTEKGDLSSESTVSRIRTEHFPLTLESARPSHTSQYLCASSESKDTQYFGPGTRLTVL.

The genes are TRBV15 and TRBJ2-3; unclear D gene. The CDR3 has 16 residues. Germline CDR1 LNHNV, CDR2 YYDKDF (reference sequence). V was cut by 1 base and J by 0 bases, with 11 bases left in between. In DNA form, the CDR3 reads TGTGCCACCAGCAGAGTTCTGGCAACTAGCACAGATACGCAGTATTTT. Translated, it gives CATSRVLATSTDTQYF.

The rearrangement joins TRBV4-3 to TRBJ2-3, with 7 positions matching TRBD2. This CDR3 contains 15 residues. Trimming cost V 3 bases and J 0 bases; bases outside gene matches: 3. Germline V lookup: CDR1 LGHNA, CDR2 YSLEER. CDR3 nucleotide sequence: TGCGCCAGCAGCCAGGGGAGGGGAAGCACAGATACGCAGTATTTT. Translating it yields CASSQGRGSTDTQYF.

This clone was seen a single time. This chain uses TRBV9 with TRBJ1-1, with D possibly being TRBD1 (5 bases). This CDR3 has 14 residues. Between the trimmed V and J ends, which lost 0 bases and 4 bases, there was a span of 10 bases. Germline CDR1 reads SGDLS; CDR2 reads YYNGEE. The DNA of the CDR3 is TGTGCCAGCAGCGTAGATGCCAGGGTCACTGAAGCTTTCTTT. It encodes CASSVDARVTEAFF.

The chain carries TRBV6-5 and TRBJ1-2; possibly TRBD1 for D (5 bases). Trimming stripped 5 bases from V and 7 bases from J, with 14 bases between. The CDR3 consists of 13 residues. Germline CDR1 is MNHEY and CDR2 is SVGAGI. The CDR3 sequence: CASSPIRTSGYTF. CDR3 in DNA: TGTGCCAGCAGTCCGATCAGGACATCTGGCTACACCTTC.

The chain combines TRBV18 with TRBJ1-6, with unresolved D. There are 15 residues in the CDR3. V lost 3 bases to trimming and J lost 9 bases, with 15 bases between them. The germline V gene has CDR1 KGHSH and CDR2 LQKENI. The CDR3 loop is CASSPVQFGGSPLHF. The CDR3 nucleotides are TGTGCCAGCTCACCTGTCCAGTTCGGTGGTTCACCCCTCCACTTT.

In this sample, this clone turned up once. This specimen includes other DNA sequences encoding the same CDR3. This chain links TRBV7-6 with TRBJ2-6, with a tentative D call TRBD2 (7 bases). The CDR3 runs to 16 residues. Trimming stripped 1 base from V and 4 bases from J, with 11 bases between. CDR1 SGHVS and CDR2 FNYEAQ come from the germline V gene. DNA for the CDR3: TGTGCCAGCAGCTTAGGGGGCGGGGGCGGGGCCAACGTCCTGACTTTC. It yields the protein CASSLGGGGGANVLTF. Combining the CDR3 with reference TRBV7-6 and TRBJ2-6 gives the whole variable domain GAGVSQSPRYKVTKRGQDVALRCDPISGHVSLYWYRQALGQGPEFLTYFNYEAQQDKSGLPNDRFSAERPEGSISTLTIQRTEQRDSAMYRCASSLGGGGGANVLTFGAGSRLTVL.

This clone was recorded only once. The rearrangement uses TRBV6-2 or TRBV6-3 and TRBJ2-7; D not resolved. CDR1 is MNHEY, CDR2 SVGEGT, per germline. There are 17 residues in the CDR3. V was cut by 2 bases and J by 0 bases, with 17 bases left in between. Written as DNA, the CDR3 is TGTGCCAGCAGTTACACCGGACCTTACACGAGCTCCTACGAGCAGTACTTC. Protein product: CASSYTGPYTSSYEQYF.

This chain joins TRBV24-1 and TRBJ2-1; maybe TRBD1 (5 bases). This CDR3 contains 12 residues. Germline V gene sequence: CDR1 KGHDR, CDR2 SFDVKD. Trimming cost V 1 base and J 12 bases, with 9 bases left between them. The DNA of the CDR3 is TGTGCCACCAGTGATTTAGGCAGGGTGCAGTTCTTC. Amino acid sequence: CATSDLGRVQFF.

The gene calls are TRBV3-1 (or the pseudogene TRBV3-2) and TRBJ2-7; no definite D call. CDR1 LGHDT and CDR2 YNNKEL come from the germline V gene (reference sequence). Trimming took off 4 bases at V and 2 bases at J, with 18 bases between the two ends. The CDR3 extends over 16 amino acids. Written as DNA, the CDR3 is TGTGCCAGCAGCCCAAACTCCGGCACGGTTACCTACGAGCAGTACTTC. Residues: CASSPNSGTVTYEQYF.